The 17 T cell receptor beta chains listed next were all sequenced from one sample in a study of monozygotic twins with inflammatory bowel disease. TCRdb reprocessed the 5' RACE reads, with one entry per CDR3 protein and no DNA. Here the sample table reports more than 350,000 distinct CDR3 sequences. The specimen sequenced was blood. These receptors originate from a human donor with ulcerative colitis or Crohn's disease, or a healthy co-twin of an affected twin (not recorded which).

The rearrangement uses TRBV29-1 and TRBJ2-1; TCRdb selects TRBD1, and the lack of DNA leaves this call unchecked. This CDR3 region has 13 residues. CDR1 SQVTM and CDR2 ANQGSEA come from the germline V gene. CDR3 loop: CSVFANRGDEQFF.

This CDR3 reads CATSDRYTDTQYF. The genes are TRBV15 and TRBJ2-3. This CDR3 has 13 residues. Germline CDR1 and CDR2: LNHNV and YYDKDF (reference sequence).

The gene calls are TRBV28 and TRBJ2-7; no DNA is available, so the TRBD2 call from TCRdb remains unchecked. Germline loops: CDR1 MDHEN, CDR2 SYDVKM. The CDR3 is made up of 15 amino acids. The CDR3: CASSSGSGIPHEQYF.

V gene TRBV12-3 or TRBV12-4 combines with J gene TRBJ2-3. The CDR3 loop spans 15 amino acids. CDR3 sequence: CASSLGSWGTDTQYF.

The chain combines TRBV6-2 or TRBV6-3 with TRBJ1-1. CDR1 and CDR2 (germline): MNHEY, SVGEGT. The CDR3 sequence is 14 residues long. Here the CDR3 reads CASSHPEPNTEAFF.

V is TRBV7-2 and J is TRBJ2-3. The CDR3 is made up of 15 amino acids. CDR1 is SGHTA, CDR2 FQGNSA, per germline. CDR3 in amino acids: CASSLVFMSTDTQYF. Supplemented by reference TRBV7-2 and TRBJ2-3, the full variable domain reads GAGVSQSPSNKVTEKGKDVELRCDPISGHTALYWYRQSLGQGLEFLIYFQGNSAPDKSGLPSDRFSAERTGGSVSTLTIQRTQQEDSAVYLCASSLVFMSTDTQYFGPGTRLTVL.

This chain connects TRBV19 to TRBJ1-1. The germline V gene has CDR1 LNHDA and CDR2 SQIVND (reference sequence). The CDR3 is 14 residues long. This CDR3 reads CASSIGPGNTEAFF.

This chain uses TRBV2 with TRBJ2-5. The CDR3 spans 14 residues. Germline CDR1 reads SNHLY; CDR2 reads FYNNEI. The CDR3 loop reads CASSVDARKETQYF.

The V and J genes are TRBV5-6 and TRBJ2-7; TCRdb names TRBD1, which stays unverified in the absence of DNA. Per germline, CDR1 SGHDT and CDR2 YYEEEE. The CDR3 has 14 residues. CDR3 residues: CASSLEGASYEQYF.

The gene calls are TRBV25-1 and TRBJ2-1; TCRdb returns TRBD1, unconfirmable since there is no DNA. From germline, CDR1 is MGHDK and CDR2 SYGVNS. This CDR3 is built from 18 residues. This CDR3 is CASSEGVRQGWNANEQFF.

The chain is built from TRBV27 and TRBJ2-7; the D gene TCRdb calls, TRBD2, cannot be checked with no DNA. CDR3 size: 18 residues. Per germline, CDR1 MNHEY and CDR2 SMNVEV (reference sequence). The CDR3 reads CASSKYDGTSGSRYEQYF.

This chain connects TRBV19 to TRBJ2-5; as DNA is missing, the TRBD1 call by TCRdb cannot be tested. Germline assignment: CDR1 LNHDA and CDR2 SQIVND (reference sequence). This CDR3 is built from 15 residues. CDR3 sequence: CASSPGQTSVETQYF.

The CDR3 region is CSPSEVGNEQFF. The rearrangement uses TRBV20-1 and TRBJ2-1; the TCRdb D gene call, TRBD2, has no DNA to confirm it. CDR1 is DFQATT and CDR2 is SNEGSKA in the germline V gene (reference sequence). The CDR3 length is 12 residues.

This sequence joins TRBV4-2 and TRBJ1-4; lacking DNA, the TRBD1 call made by TCRdb goes unchecked. CDR3 length equals 15 residues. Germline CDR1 and CDR2: LGHNA and YNFKEQ. The CDR3 sequence is CASSQTGQGDEKLFF.

The chain recombines TRBV12-3 or TRBV12-4 with TRBJ2-3. CDR3 length: 12 amino acids. The CDR3 sequence is CASSRTGYTQYF.

The V call is TRBV11-1, the J call TRBJ2-1; the TCRdb D gene call, TRBD1, has no DNA to confirm it. There are 15 residues in the CDR3. Germline values: CDR1 SGHAT, CDR2 FQDESV (reference sequence). Here the CDR3 reads CASSLAITGENEQFF.

CDR3 region: CASSLAADRAFEQYF. The genes are TRBV5-1 and TRBJ2-7; TCRdb indicates TRBD1, and absent DNA this call remains unverified. The CDR3 loop spans 15 amino acids. In germline, CDR1 is SGHRS, CDR2 YFSETQ.